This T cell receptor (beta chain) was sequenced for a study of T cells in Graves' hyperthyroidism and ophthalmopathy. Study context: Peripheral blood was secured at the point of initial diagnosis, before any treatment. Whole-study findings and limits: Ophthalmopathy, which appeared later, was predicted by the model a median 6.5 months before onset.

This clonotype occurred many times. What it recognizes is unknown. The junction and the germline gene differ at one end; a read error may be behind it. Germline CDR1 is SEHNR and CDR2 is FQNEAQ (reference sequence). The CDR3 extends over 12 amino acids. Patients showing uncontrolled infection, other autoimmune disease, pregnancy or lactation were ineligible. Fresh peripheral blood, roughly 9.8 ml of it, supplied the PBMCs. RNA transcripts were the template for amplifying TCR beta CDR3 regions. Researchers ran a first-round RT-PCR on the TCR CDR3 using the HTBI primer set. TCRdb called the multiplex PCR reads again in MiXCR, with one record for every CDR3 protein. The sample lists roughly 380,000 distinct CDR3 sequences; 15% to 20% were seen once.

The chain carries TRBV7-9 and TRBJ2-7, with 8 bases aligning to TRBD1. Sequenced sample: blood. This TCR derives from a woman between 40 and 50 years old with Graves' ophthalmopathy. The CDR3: CASSQPGQAREF. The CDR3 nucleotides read TGTGCCAGCAGCCAGCCGGGACAGGCCCGCGAATTC.